A selection of T cell receptor beta chains follows, all from one sample in a study of identical twins. TCRdb reprocessed the 5' RACE reads via MiXCR and lists one record per CDR3 protein. The data show about 530,000 distinct CDR3 sequences, approximately 14% seen once. Another study also made use of these data, one on yellow fever vaccine responses in identical twins.

Sequencing was done on a sample of CD4+ T cells sorted from blood. Receptor source: a woman between 18 and 30 years old in good health. CDR3s include the opening cysteine and the closing phenylalanine or tryptophan. D genes are given only for firm matches. Size values are once, few and many counts, or a class for expanded clones, and some rows have none.

J: TRBJ1-5; size: few; V: TRBV2; D: .; CDR3: CATTGGVGNQPQHF; DNA: TGTGCCACCACGGGGGGGGTCGGCAATCAGCCCCAGCATTTT
J: TRBJ2-1; size: .; V: TRBV20-1; D: TRBD1; CDR3: CSARSDRGLFYDNEQFF; DNA: TGCAGTGCTAGAAGTGACAGGGGGCTGTTCTACGACAATGAGCAGTTCTTC
J: TRBJ2-6; size: .; V: TRBV5-5; D: .; CDR3: CASSSTGTGANVLTF; DNA: TGTGCCAGCAGTTCTACAGGGACCGGGGCCAACGTCCTGACTTTC
J: TRBJ1-4; size: few; V: TRBV12-3/TRBV12-4; D: .; CDR3: CASTETAANEKLFF; DNA: TGTGCCAGCACCGAGACAGCTGCGAATGAAAAACTGTTTTTT
J: TRBJ2-7; size: few; V: TRBV12-3/TRBV12-4; D: TRBD2; CDR3: CASSTFSGSSYEQYF; DNA: TGTGCCAGCAGTACCTTTAGCGGGAGCTCCTACGAGCAGTACTTC
J: TRBJ2-3; size: .; V: TRBV15; D: .; CDR3: CATSRDHLTGSTDTQYF; DNA: TGTGCCACCAGCAGAGATCATCTGACAGGTAGCACAGATACGCAGTATTTT
J: TRBJ1-6; size: .; V: TRBV2; D: TRBD1; CDR3: CASRTGTGGNSPLHF; DNA: TGTGCCAGCAGAACCGGGACAGGGGGCAATTCACCCCTCCACTTT
J: TRBJ2-3; size: .; V: TRBV25-1; D: TRBD2; CDR3: CASSDGAGSGGYTDTQYF; DNA: TGTGCCAGCAGTGATGGGGCCGGGAGCGGGGGATACACAGATACGCAGTATTTT
J: TRBJ1-2; size: few; V: TRBV7-9; D: .; CDR3: CASSQQGLWDGYTF; DNA: TGTGCCAGCAGCCAGCAGGGCCTCTGGGATGGCTACACCTTC
J: TRBJ2-7; size: .; V: TRBV12-3/TRBV12-4; D: .; CDR3: CAGSPGGYEQYF; DNA: TGTGCCGGCAGCCCAGGGGGGTACGAGCAGTACTTC
J: TRBJ2-3; size: .; V: TRBV4-1; D: .; CDR3: CASSQDRKGVSDTQYF; DNA: TGCGCCAGCAGCCAAGATAGGAAGGGGGTGTCAGATACGCAGTATTTT
J: TRBJ1-5; size: many; V: TRBV12-3/TRBV12-4; D: TRBD1; CDR3: CASRPGTAYSNQPQHF; DNA: TGTGCCAGCAGACCCGGGACAGCCTATAGCAATCAGCCCCAGCATTTT
J: TRBJ2-4; size: .; V: TRBV2; D: TRBD2; CDR3: CACSRGLAGTLAKNIQYF; DNA: TGTGCCTGCAGTCGGGGACTAGCGGGGACCTTAGCCAAAAACATTCAGTACTTC
J: TRBJ2-7; size: few; V: TRBV2; D: TRBD2; CDR3: CASSGLAGLSRYEQYF; DNA: TGTGCCAGCAGTGGTCTAGCGGGCTTGTCGCGGTACGAGCAGTACTTC
J: TRBJ1-4; size: few; V: TRBV20-1; D: TRBD1; CDR3: CSARGGTGNEKLFF; DNA: TGCAGTGCTAGAGGAGGGACAGGGAATGAAAAACTGTTTTTT
J: TRBJ1-1; size: .; V: TRBV3-1; D: .; CDR3: CASSQGGTVNTEAFF; DNA: TGTGCCAGCAGCCAAGGCGGGACGGTGAACACTGAAGCTTTCTTT